The entry below describes one T cell receptor beta chain. These data originate in a study of blood T cell repertoires in COVID-19. For the study at large: The United States, Italy and Spain provided the acute and convalescent COVID-19 samples. T cells, B-cell-depleted T cells, or PBMCs supplied cDNA or gDNA.

Clones were sequenced by immunoSEQ multiplex PCR, and TCRdb holds only the in-frame ones, with some missing. The sample lists some 210,000 clones, more than 70% seen once, with 5% to 7.5% in the top ten. The sample taken for sequencing was peripheral blood. The TCR was taken from a woman aged 35 to 49 who had recovered from COVID-19.

The DNA for the CDR3 is TGTGCCAGCAGTTACGCGCTCGCCTACGAGCAGTACTTC. Protein: CASSYALAYEQYF. V usage is TRBV6-6 and J usage is TRBJ2-7, with D unresolved. From germline, CDR1 is MNHNY and CDR2 SVGAGI (reference sequence). CDR3 length equals 13 residues. Trimming cost V 2 bases and J 2 bases, with 7 bases left between them.